What follows are 12 T cell receptor beta chains derived from one specimen sequenced in a study of technical replicates of blood from a handful of donors. TCRdb keeps only in-frame clones here, not all; method: immunoSEQ multiplex PCR. The sample carries under 100,000 clones, roughly 94% recorded once. The sample was T cells isolated from PBMCs. The origin of the receptors is a human donor in good health.

J is TRBJ1-2 and V is TRBV7-9; D is possibly TRBD1 (5 bases). Trimming removed 1 base from V and 10 bases from J, with 16 bases in between. Germline assignment: CDR1 SEHNR and CDR2 FQNEAQ (reference sequence). The CDR3 loop spans 14 amino acids. CDR3 sequence: CASSLVVSQGSYTF. In DNA form, the CDR3 reads TGTGCCAGCAGCTTAGTGGTTTCGCAGGGCTCCTACACCTTC.

This chain uses TRBV6-4 with TRBJ1-1; D unclear. Germline V gene sequence: CDR1 MRHNA, CDR2 SNTAGT. The CDR3 totals 13 residues. With 5 bases removed from V and 5 bases from J, the gap between germline ends came to 12 bases. CDR3 sequence: CASSPNRRTEAFF. The CDR3, as DNA: TGTGCCAGCAGTCCCAACCGGAGGACTGAAGCTTTCTTT.

This rearrangement joins TRBV4-1 to TRBJ1-2, with D possibly being TRBD1 (5 bases). Between the trimmed V and J ends, which lost 4 bases and 2 bases, there was a span of 11 bases. Per the germline V gene, CDR1 is MGHRA and CDR2 is YSYEKL. This CDR3 has 14 amino acids. The CDR3: CASSPPTGNYGYTF. CDR3 nucleotides: TGCGCCAGCAGCCCCCCAACAGGAAACTATGGCTACACCTTC.

The rearrangement links TRBV15 to TRBJ1-1; 10 positions match TRBD1. The germline V gene encodes CDR1 LNHNV and CDR2 YYDKDF (reference sequence). The CDR3 has 13 residues. Losses at the gene ends were 5 bases for V and 12 bases for J; bases not matched to a gene: 9. CDR3 sequence: CATSLKGQGETFF. The DNA of the CDR3 is TGTGCCACCAGCCTCAAAGGACAGGGGGAAACTTTCTTT.

The chain uses TRBV7-2 and TRBJ2-7; the match to TRBD2 covers 9 bases. CDR3 length: 16 amino acids. From germline, CDR1 is SGHTA and CDR2 FQGNSA. Trimming cost V 1 base and J 2 bases; bases outside gene matches: 6. The CDR3 DNA reads TGTGCCAGCAGCTTAGGACGGGCGGGAGGGACCTACGAGCAGTACTTC. This codes for CASSLGRAGGTYEQYF.

The gene calls are TRBV19 and TRBJ2-7; D may be TRBD1 (6 bases). The length of the CDR3 is 15 residues. Trimming left V 7 bases short and J 6 bases short, with 22 bases between. Germline loops: CDR1 LNHDA, CDR2 SQIVND (reference sequence). The CDR3 DNA is TGTGCCAGTATGGTGAGGGACATGACGAGCGGCGAGCAGTACTTC. Protein product: CASMVRDMTSGEQYF.

The J gene is TRBJ1-1, the V gene TRBV28; D might be TRBD1 (5 bases). The V gene's germline CDR1 is MDHEN and CDR2 SYDVKM. CDR3 length equals 11 residues. Trimming removed 6 bases at V and 7 bases at J, with 9 bases between. CDR3 nucleotides: TGTGCCAGCAGGTTTGACAGTGAAGCTTTCTTT. It codes for CASRFDSEAFF.

This chain uses TRBV6-1 with TRBJ2-1; TRBD1 agrees at 9 bases. CDR1 MNHNS and CDR2 SASEGT come from the germline V gene. The CDR3 contains 15 residues. After removal of 7 bases from V and 2 bases from J, the junction contained 6 bases not matched to a gene. The CDR3 sequence: CASNPTGGTYNEQFF. The CDR3 DNA sequence: TGTGCCAGCAATCCGACAGGGGGGACCTACAATGAGCAGTTCTTC.

The chain employs TRBV28 and TRBJ1-2, with 7 bases aligning to TRBD1. V lost 6 bases and J lost 4; bases outside the gene matches: 14. Germline CDR1 and CDR2: MDHEN and SYDVKM. The CDR3 is 16 amino acids. This chain's CDR3 is CASSLGATGRFYGYTF. CDR3 coding DNA: TGTGCCAGCAGCCTAGGAGCGACAGGGAGGTTCTATGGCTACACCTTC.

The J gene is TRBJ2-5, the V gene TRBV7-3; D is possibly TRBD2 (7 bases). Per the germline V gene, CDR1 is SGHTA and CDR2 is FQGTGA. This CDR3 contains 17 residues. The V gene lost 3 bases and the J gene lost 5 bases, with 22 bases spanning the gap. The CDR3 spells CASSLRGGGLRVETQYF. The CDR3 nucleotides read TGTGCCAGCAGCTTGAGAGGGGGGGGTCTCCGGGTGGAGACCCAGTACTTC. Drawing the rest from reference TRBV7-3 and TRBJ2-5, the complete variable domain is GAGVSQTPSNKVTEKGKYVELRCDPISGHTALYWYRQSLGQGPEFLIYFQGTGAADDSGLPNDRFFAVRPEGSVSTLKIQRTERGDSAVYLCASSLRGGGLRVETQYFGPGTRLLVL.

J is TRBJ2-7 and V is TRBV28; D might be TRBD1 (5 bases). V was shortened by 7 bases and J by 2 bases, with 12 bases between the two germline ends. This CDR3 comprises 13 residues. Germline CDR1 reads MDHEN; CDR2 reads SYDVKM. The CDR3 loop reads CASTSRVPYEQYF. CDR3 nucleotide sequence: TGTGCCAGCACTTCCAGGGTGCCCTACGAGCAGTACTTC.

This clone was counted only a few times. The chain uses TRBV5-1 and TRBJ1-1; no clear D gene. The CDR3 has 12 amino acids. Per the germline V gene, CDR1 is SGHRS and CDR2 is YFSETQ. V was shortened by 4 bases and J by 5 bases, with 9 bases between the two germline ends. The CDR3: CASSARETEAFF. Here the CDR3 DNA reads TGCGCCAGCAGCGCGCGGGAAACTGAAGCTTTCTTT. Full variable domain (outside the CDR3, taken from reference TRBV5-1 and TRBJ1-1): KAGVTQTPRYLIKTRGQQVTLSCSPISGHRSVSWYQQTPGQGLQFLFEYFSETQRNKGNFPGRFSGRQFSNSRSEMNVSTLELGDSALYLCASSARETEAFFGQGTRLTVV.